The 5 T cell receptor beta chains reported below all come from one sample, sequenced in a study of blood T cell repertoires in COVID-19. The method was immunoSEQ multiplex PCR; TCRdb's version includes in-frame clones alone and lacks a portion of them. The data show around 200,000 clones, roughly 89% seen once. The sequenced sample consisted of peripheral blood. These receptors were collected from a young man with active or convalescent COVID-19.

The chain joins TRBV9 to TRBJ2-2; 8 bases agree with TRBD2. V lost 4 bases and J lost 7; bases outside the gene matches: 3. CDR1 SGDLS and CDR2 YYNGEE come from the germline V gene. This CDR3 is built from 13 residues. Written as DNA, the CDR3 is TGTGCCAGCAGCCCAGCGGGGGTCGGGGAGCTGTTTTTT. Its protein is CASSPAGVGELFF.

This chain uses TRBV3-1 (or the pseudogene TRBV3-2) with TRBJ2-1; D is ambiguous. Trimming cost V 3 bases and J 4 bases, with 7 bases left between them. The CDR3 contains 13 residues. CDR1 and CDR2 (germline): LGHDT, YNNKEL (reference sequence). CDR3 protein: CASSHGRYNEQFF. The CDR3 nucleotides read TGTGCCAGCAGCCATGGCCGATACAATGAGCAGTTCTTC.

This clone has only a few counts. The gene calls are TRBV4-2 and TRBJ2-3; TRBD2 aligns across 10 bases. This CDR3 contains 15 residues. V lost 5 bases, J lost 0 bases, and 2 bases stayed unmatched. Germline V gives CDR1 LGHNA, CDR2 YNFKEQ. In nucleotides, the CDR3 is TGTGCCAGCAGCACGACTAGCGGGAGCACAGATACGCAGTATTTT. Translated, it gives CASSTTSGSTDTQYF.

This clone was detected only once. CDR3 sequence: CASRVPLGEAMNTEAFF. CDR3 DNA sequence: TGTGCCAGCAGGGTCCCTCTGGGGGAGGCGATGAACACTGAAGCTTTCTTT. The chain uses TRBV2 and TRBJ1-1; TRBD1 is a possible D gene (5 bases). The germline gives CDR1 SNHLY, CDR2 FYNNEI. This CDR3 contains 17 residues. The V end lost 6 bases, the J end lost 0 bases, and 20 bases lay between the germline ends.

The chain joins TRBV7-9 to TRBJ1-2; 7 positions agree with TRBD1. V was pared by 5 bases and J by 0 bases, with 3 bases of the junction left unmatched. The CDR3 has 14 residues. The germline V gene encodes CDR1 SEHNR and CDR2 FQNEAQ (reference sequence). The CDR3 reads CASSTQGANYGYTF. The CDR3 region has the DNA TGTGCCAGCAGCACGCAGGGGGCTAACTATGGCTACACCTTC.